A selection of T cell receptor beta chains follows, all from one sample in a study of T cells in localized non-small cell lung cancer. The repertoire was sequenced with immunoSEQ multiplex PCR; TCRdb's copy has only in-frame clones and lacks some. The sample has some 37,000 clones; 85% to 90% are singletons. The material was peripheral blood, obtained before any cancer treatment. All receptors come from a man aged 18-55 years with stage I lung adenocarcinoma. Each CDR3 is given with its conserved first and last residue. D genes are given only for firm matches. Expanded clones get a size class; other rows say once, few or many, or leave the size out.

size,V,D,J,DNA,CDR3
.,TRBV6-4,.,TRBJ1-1,TGTGCCAGCAGTTACCCATATAACACTGAAGCTTTCTTT,CASSYPYNTEAFF
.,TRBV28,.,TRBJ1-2,TGTGCCAGCAGTTCCGGACGGACTAACTATGGCTACACCTTC,CASSSGRTNYGYTF
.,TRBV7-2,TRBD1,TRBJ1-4,TGTGCCAGCAGCTTAGTGGCAGGGGGCTATGAAAAACTGTTTTTT,CASSLVAGGYEKLFF
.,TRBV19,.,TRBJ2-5,TGTGCCAGTAGTGTGTGGGGGGAGGAGACCCAGTACTTC,CASSVWGEETQYF
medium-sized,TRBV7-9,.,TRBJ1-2,TGTGCCAGCAGCTTATCCCACTATGGCTACACCTTC,CASSLSHYGYTF
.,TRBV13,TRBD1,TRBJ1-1,TGTGCCAGCAGCTTCAAAGACAGGGAGAACACTGAAGCTTTCTTT,CASSFKDRENTEAFF
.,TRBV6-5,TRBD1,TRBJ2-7,TGTGCCAGCAGTTATACAGGGGAGAGCTCCTACGAGCAGTACTTC,CASSYTGESSYEQYF
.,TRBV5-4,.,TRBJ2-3,TGTGCCAGCAGCTTAGGGGGGCCTACATATACGCAGTATTTT,CASSLGGPTYTQYF
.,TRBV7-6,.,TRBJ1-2,TGTGCCAGCAGCTTAGGGGGTCGGGGTGGCTACACCTTC,CASSLGGRGGYTF
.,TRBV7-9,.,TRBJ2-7,TGTGCCAGCAGCTCCCAGGGGGGGATCTCCTACGAGCAGTACTTC,CASSSQGGISYEQYF
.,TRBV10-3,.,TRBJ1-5,TGTGCCATCAGTGAGTCACAGAATAGCAATCAGCCCCAGCATTTT,CAISESQNSNQPQHF
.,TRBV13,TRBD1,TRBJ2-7,TGTGCCAGCAGCGCGGGACAGGGGGTAGGGTCCTACGAGCAGTACTTC,CASSAGQGVGSYEQYF
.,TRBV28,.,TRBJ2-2,TGTGCCAGCAGTTTATTCGGGGGGCTAGGGACCGGGGAGCTGTTTTTT,CASSLFGGLGTGELFF
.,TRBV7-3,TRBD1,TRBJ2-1,TGTGCCAGCAGCCTGGGACAGCACGACAATGAGCAGTTCTTC,CASSLGQHDNEQFF
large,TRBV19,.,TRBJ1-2,TGTGCCAGTAGTATAGATCGGCAGGGTGGAGGCTACACCTTC,CASSIDRQGGGYTF
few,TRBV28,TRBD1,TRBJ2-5,TGTGCCAGCAGTCTCCGGGACAGGGGGCCTAAGACCCAGTACTTC,CASSLRDRGPKTQYF
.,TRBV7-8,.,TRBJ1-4,TGTGCCAGCAGTCGTTACAGGGCCGATGAAAAACTGTTTTTT,CASSRYRADEKLFF
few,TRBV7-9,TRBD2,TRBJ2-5,TGTGCCAGCAGCTCGGGACTAGCGGGGCAAGAGACCCAGTACTTC,CASSSGLAGQETQYF
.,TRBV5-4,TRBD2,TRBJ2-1,TGTGCCAGCAGCTCCGGACTAGGTCTCTACAATGAGCAGTTCTTC,CASSSGLGLYNEQFF
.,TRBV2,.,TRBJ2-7,TGTGCCAGCAGTGGACAGACAAGCTCCTACGAGCAGTACTTC,CASSGQTSSYEQYF
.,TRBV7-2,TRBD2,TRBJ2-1,TGTGCCAGCAGCTCTCTAGCGGGGGCATACAATGAGCAGTTCTTC,CASSSLAGAYNEQFF
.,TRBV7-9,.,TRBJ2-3,TGTGCCAGCAGCTTAGTGGGAGATACGCAGTATTTT,CASSLVGDTQYF
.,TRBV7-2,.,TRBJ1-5,TGTGCCAGCAGCCAAGTGGGGTCAGACAATCAGCCCCAGCATTTT,CASSQVGSDNQPQHF
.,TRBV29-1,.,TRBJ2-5,TGCAGCGTTGACGGGTGGAAGACCCAGTACTTC,CSVDGWKTQYF
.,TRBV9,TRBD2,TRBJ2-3,TGTGCCAGCAGCATGGGACTAGATGTAGGCACAGATACGCAGTATTTT,CASSMGLDVGTDTQYF
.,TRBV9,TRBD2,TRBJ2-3,TGTGCCAGCAGCGTAGAGGCGGGGGGCAGTGGGGATACGCAGTATTTT,CASSVEAGGSGDTQYF
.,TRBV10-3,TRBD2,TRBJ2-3,TGTGCCATCAGTGCCGGGCAGCGGGGGGGCACAGATACGCAGTATTTT,CAISAGQRGGTDTQYF
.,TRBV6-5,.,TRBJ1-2,TGTGCCAGCAGTTACTCTGGGGACTATGGCTACACCTTC,CASSYSGDYGYTF
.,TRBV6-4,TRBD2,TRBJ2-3,TGTGCCAGCAGTGAATCTAGCGGGTCTACGCAGTATTTT,CASSESSGSTQYF
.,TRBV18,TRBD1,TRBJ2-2,TGTGCCAGCTCACCGGGACAGGGTATTACGAGCACCGGGGAGCTGTTTTTT,CASSPGQGITSTGELFF
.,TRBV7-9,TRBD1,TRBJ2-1,TGTGCCAGCAGCCCCCCCGGGACAGGGTACAATGAGCAGTTCTTC,CASSPPGTGYNEQFF
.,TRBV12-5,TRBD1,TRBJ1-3,TGTGCTAGTGGTCTGGACAGGGGCTCTGGAAACACCATATATTTT,CASGLDRGSGNTIYF
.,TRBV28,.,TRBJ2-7,TGTGCCAGCGGGTCCAGGAGCTCCTACGAGCAGTACTTC,CASGSRSSYEQYF
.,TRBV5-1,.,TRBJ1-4,TGCGCCAGCAGCTTGAACGGGGCGGATGAAAAACTGTTTTTT,CASSLNGADEKLFF
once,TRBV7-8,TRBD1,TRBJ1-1,TGTGCCAGCAGCTTTAGACAGGGTTTAGACACTGAAGCTTTCTTT,CASSFRQGLDTEAFF
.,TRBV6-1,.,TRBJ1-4,TGTGCCAGCAGTCACCTGGGTGAAAAACTGTTTTTT,CASSHLGEKLFF
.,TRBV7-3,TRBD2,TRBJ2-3,TGTGCCAGCAGCTTGGGGACTAGCGGAGCGACAGATACGCAGTATTTT,CASSLGTSGATDTQYF
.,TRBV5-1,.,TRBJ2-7,TGCGCCAGCAGCGCCGCCTACGAGCAGTACTTC,CASSAAYEQYF
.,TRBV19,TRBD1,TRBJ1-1,TGTGCCAGTAGTCCCCGGACAGGGCTTCTACCTGAAGCTTTCTTT,CASSPRTGLLPEAFF
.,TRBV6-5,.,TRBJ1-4,TGTGCCAGCAGTTACTCCGGTAATTTAAATGAAAAACTGTTTTTT,CASSYSGNLNEKLFF
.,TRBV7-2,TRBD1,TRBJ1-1,TGTGCCAGCAGCTATCGAACAGGGGGCTTGGGCACTGAAGCTTTCTTT,CASSYRTGGLGTEAFF
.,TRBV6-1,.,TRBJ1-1,TGTGCCACCGTTGAAGCTTTCTTT,CATVEAFF
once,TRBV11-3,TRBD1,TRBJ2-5,TGTGCCAGCAGCAGGGGACAGCAAGAGACCCAGTACTTC,CASSRGQQETQYF
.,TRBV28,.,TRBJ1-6,TGTGCCGCAGGGAATTCACCCCTCCACTTT,CAAGNSPLHF
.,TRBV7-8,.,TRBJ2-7,TGTGCCAGCAGCTTAGAGGCAGGGTACTACGAGCAGTACTTC,CASSLEAGYYEQYF
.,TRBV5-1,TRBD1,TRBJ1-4,TGCGCCAGCAGCGTAGCAGGGGGGGATAATGAAAAACTGTTTTTT,CASSVAGGDNEKLFF
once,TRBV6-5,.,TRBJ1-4,TGTGCCAGCAGTTACTCCGGCTTAAATGAAAAACTGTTTTTT,CASSYSGLNEKLFF
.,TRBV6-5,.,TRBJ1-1,TGTGCCAGCAGACAGGGTCCAACTGAAGCTTTCTTT,CASRQGPTEAFF
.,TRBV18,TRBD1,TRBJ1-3,TGTGCCAGCTCACCGAACAAGGACAGGGGGCGCTGGGGAAACACCATATATTTT,CASSPNKDRGRWGNTIYF
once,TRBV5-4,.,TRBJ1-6,TGTGCCAGCAGCCGACGGCAGGCCCTTAATTCACCCCTCCACTTT,CASSRRQALNSPLHF
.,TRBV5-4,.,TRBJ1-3,TGTGCCAGCAGTGGGGAGTACTCTGGAAACACCATATATTTT,CASSGEYSGNTIYF
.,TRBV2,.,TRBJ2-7,TGTGCCAGCAGTGAAAGCCGCAGGGCCTACGAGCAGTACTTC,CASSESRRAYEQYF
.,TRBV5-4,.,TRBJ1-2,TGTGCCAGCAGCTTGGGAGGGGCTTACTATGGCTACACCTTC,CASSLGGAYYGYTF
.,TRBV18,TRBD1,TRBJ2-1,TGTGCCAGCTCCCAAGGGACAGGCCGTAGTGAGCAGTTCTTC,CASSQGTGRSEQFF
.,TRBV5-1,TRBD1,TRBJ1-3,TGCGCCAGCAGTCCGACAGGGTCTGGAAACACCATATATTTT,CASSPTGSGNTIYF
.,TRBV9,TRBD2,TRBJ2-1,TGTGCCAGCAGCGTAGTTCCAGCGGGGTCCTACAATGAGCAGTTCTTC,CASSVVPAGSYNEQFF
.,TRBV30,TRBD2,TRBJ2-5,TGTGCCTGGAGGGGCGGGGGGAGGGACGCTGAGACCCAGTACTTC,CAWRGGGRDAETQYF
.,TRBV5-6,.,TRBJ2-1,TGTGCCAGCAGCTTCGTGGCGGTTCTAGGGGGGGCCGGGAATGAGCAGTTCTTC,CASSFVAVLGGAGNEQFF
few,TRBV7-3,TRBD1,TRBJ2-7,TGTGCCAGCAGCAATTACCCCGGGACAGGGGATTCCTACGAGCAGTACTTC,CASSNYPGTGDSYEQYF